This T cell receptor beta chain was found in a study of vaccination and CD4 T cells after COVID-19. On the study more broadly: A median of around 70 days (range 14 to 241) separated dose two from the taking of post-vaccine samples.

Study results and limitations: Researchers report that 304 of 307 vaccine-specific clones in convalescent patients proved spike mono-reactive.

Per germline, CDR1 SEHNR and CDR2 FQNEAQ (reference sequence). The ends lost 0 bases at V and 3 bases at J; junction bases unmatched: 4. The CDR3 totals 16 residues. Sequence data for DNA of cultured CD4+ T cells were generated by the Oncomine TCR Beta short-read assay. TCRdb re-derived calls from the PCR reads in MiXCR, one entry per CDR3 protein. This sample carries roughly 24,000 distinct CDR3 sequences, roughly two fifths of them seen once, and the ten largest clones take about a tenth. About this clonotype: Its specificity is unknown.

As to treatment: approximately nine-day PBMC culture with coronavirus spike peptide pools or control peptides (ViraFEST assay). ViraFEST relied on peptide pools to expand antigen-specific T cells; the TCRs were sequenced afterward. Source material: CD4+ T cells from blood, cultured in vitro. This sequence joins TRBV7-9 and TRBJ2-5; 10 bases line up with TRBD1. The receptor was derived from a human donor who had recovered from COVID-19. CDR3: CASSLAGTGVEETQYF. The CDR3 bases are TGTGCCAGCAGCTTAGCGGGGACAGGGGTTGAAGAGACCCAGTACTTC.